These 21 T cell receptor beta chains were sequenced from one sample in a study of T cells in Graves' hyperthyroidism and ophthalmopathy. TCR beta CDR3 regions were amplified from RNA. A first-round RT-PCR of the TCR CDR3 used the HTBI primer set. TCRdb independently ran MiXCR on the multiplex PCR reads; one entry per CDR3 protein. The table records about 560,000 distinct CDR3 sequences, over 15% of them present only once. Input material: blood. The receptors come from a woman aged 18-35 years with Graves' hyperthyroidism.

The V call is TRBV2, the J call TRBJ1-3, with 9 bases lining up with TRBD1. The V segment lost 6 bases and the J segment 4 bases; nucleotides outside the gene matches: 10. The CDR3 has 16 residues. Germline CDR1 is SNHLY and CDR2 is FYNNEI. The CDR3 is CASRGTGTTQGNTIYF. CDR3 sequence (DNA): TGTGCCAGCAGAGGGACAGGGACGACACAAGGAAACACCATATATTTT. Drawing the rest from reference TRBV2 and TRBJ1-3, the complete variable domain is EPEVTQTPSHQVTQMGQEVILRCVPISNHLYFYWYRQILGQKVEFLVSFYNNEISEKSEIFDDQFSVERPDGSNFTLKIRSTKLEDSAMYFCASRGTGTTQGNTIYFGEGSWLTVV.

This clonotype was seen ten or more times. The chain links TRBV28 to TRBJ2-4; 8 bases fit TRBD2. V lost 5 bases to trimming and J lost 2 bases; unmatched junction nucleotides: 8. CDR1 MDHEN and CDR2 SYDVKM come from the germline V gene. This CDR3 is built from 16 residues. The CDR3 nucleotides are TGTGCCAGCAGTCCGGGGGGGGGAACAACCAAAAACATTCAGTACTTC. Its translation: CASSPGGGTTKNIQYF.

Many counts were recorded for this clonotype. This chain links TRBV11-2 with TRBJ1-3; D ambiguous. V dropped 1 base and J dropped 0 bases, with 10 bases sitting between them. This CDR3 has 16 amino acids. The germline CDR1 and CDR2 sequences are SGHAT and FQNNGV. The CDR3 bases are TGTGCCAGCAGCTTAGGAGGTTGGCTCTCTGGAAACACCATATATTTT. Amino acid sequence: CASSLGGWLSGNTIYF.

This clonotype was observed many times. CDR3 in amino acids: CATSGIGGQPQHF. CDR3 coding DNA: TGTGCCACCAGTGGCATAGGGGGTCAGCCCCAGCATTTT. The chain is built from TRBV24-1 and TRBJ1-5, with a possible D match to TRBD1 (6 bases). CDR1 and CDR2 from the germline V gene are KGHDR and SFDVKD. V was trimmed by 5 bases and J by 6 bases, leaving 10 bases between them. The CDR3 has 13 residues.

This clonotype turned up a few times. This sequence joins TRBV7-9 and TRBJ2-3, with 11 bases fitting TRBD2. V was clipped by 5 bases and J by 5 bases; unmatched bases: 6. The V gene's germline CDR1 is SEHNR and CDR2 FQNEAQ (reference sequence). The CDR3 has 15 amino acids. CDR3 DNA sequence: TGTGCCAGCAGCCCGGGACTAGCGGAAAAAGATACGCAGTATTTT. This sequence encodes CASSPGLAEKDTQYF.

This clonotype was seen at least ten times. This chain joins TRBV11-3 and TRBJ1-2; the D is unclear. V was shortened by 3 bases and J by 4 bases, with 12 bases between the two germline ends. In germline, CDR1 is SGHNT, CDR2 YENEEA. The CDR3 is made up of 14 amino acids. This CDR3 reads CASSFTQKGYGYTF. The CDR3 bases are TGTGCCAGCAGCTTTACTCAGAAGGGCTATGGCTACACCTTC.

This clonotype was detected ten times or more. The CDR3 nucleotides are TGTGCCAGCAGCTTGTACACCTACACTGAAGCTTTCTTT. It codes for CASSLYTYTEAFF. The chain couples TRBV5-8 to TRBJ1-1; D unresolved. The CDR3 is 13 amino acids. Germline V gene data show CDR1 as SGHTS and CDR2 as YDEGEE. With 1 base removed from V and 3 bases from J, the gap between germline ends came to 7 bases.

In this sample, this clonotype turned up many times. The rearrangement uses TRBV11-1 and TRBJ2-1; 12 bases match TRBD2. The V gene end was trimmed by 4 bases and the J gene end by 6 bases; junction bases not matched to a gene: 4. The CDR3 is 15 amino acids. Germline-derived CDR1 and CDR2 are SGHAT and FQDESV (reference sequence). CDR3: CASSSSGRAGNEQFF. The CDR3 DNA follows: TGTGCCAGCAGCTCTAGCGGGAGGGCCGGCAATGAGCAGTTCTTC.

This clonotype was picked up many times. This chain joins TRBV5-1 and TRBJ2-1, with 7 bases fitting TRBD2. The germline V gene encodes CDR1 SGHRS and CDR2 YFSETQ. The CDR3 spans 17 residues. The trim removed 0 bases at V and 7 bases at J, leaving 13 bases unmatched. The CDR3 DNA follows: TGCGCCAGCAGCTTGGCCAGGGCGGGAGCCTTAGTAAATGAGCAGTTCTTC. This translates into CASSLARAGALVNEQFF.

The chain recombines TRBV7-9 with TRBJ1-5, with 12 bases that match TRBD1. The germline V gene encodes CDR1 SEHNR and CDR2 FQNEAQ (reference sequence). CDR3 length: 14 residues. V gave up 8 bases and J gave up 7 bases; unmatched junction bases: 6. The CDR3 DNA follows: TGTGCCAGCGGGACAGGGGGCGAGGTACAGCCCCAGCATTTT. Encoded protein: CASGTGGEVQPQHF.

This clonotype was detected ten times or more. The chain joins TRBV28 to TRBJ2-7; perhaps TRBD2 as D (5 bases). The CDR3 runs 13 residues. CDR1 MDHEN and CDR2 SYDVKM come from the germline V gene. Trimming shortened V by 3 bases and J by 2 bases, and 8 bases separated the two germline ends. The CDR3 loop is CASSFTRTYEQYF. As DNA, the CDR3 is TGTGCCAGCAGTTTCACTAGGACCTACGAGCAGTACTTC.

This chain uses TRBV10-3 with TRBJ2-7; no firm D call. Per the germline V gene, CDR1 is ENHRY and CDR2 is SYGVKD. The CDR3 length is 15 residues. V was cut by 2 bases and J by 3 bases, with 14 bases left in between. CDR3 sequence: CAISEDRTDGYEQYF. DNA for the CDR3: TGTGCCATCAGTGAGGACCGGACGGATGGCTACGAGCAGTACTTC.

V usage is TRBV10-3 and J usage is TRBJ1-5; the D is unclear. Looked up from germline, CDR1 is ENHRY and CDR2 is SYGVKD. The CDR3 spans 12 residues. V gave up 0 bases and J gave up 8 bases, with 5 bases separating them. The CDR3 reads CAISESREPQHF. In DNA, the CDR3 is TGTGCCATCAGTGAGTCGCGGGAGCCCCAGCATTTT.

In this sample, this clonotype turned up many times. The chain combines TRBV3-1 with TRBJ2-3; the match to TRBD2 covers 12 bases. Germline trimming cut 2 bases from V and 0 bases from J; bases unmatched to any gene: 6. CDR3 length: 18 residues. The germline V gene has CDR1 LGHDT and CDR2 YNNKEL (reference sequence). The CDR3 DNA reads as TGTGCCAGCAGCCAAATACTAGCGGGAGGCTTAAGCACAGATACGCAGTATTTT. Encoded protein: CASSQILAGGLSTDTQYF.

This clonotype was counted between two and nine times. The chain joins TRBV4-2 to TRBJ1-2, with D possibly TRBD1 on 5 matching bases. The ends were cut back, 4 bases at V and 5 bases at J, with 17 bases in the middle. From germline, CDR1 is LGHNA and CDR2 YNFKEQ. CDR3 length: 15 amino acids. CDR3 nucleotides: TGTGCCAGCAGCCCCGAGTTGAGGGACGGATATGGCTACACCTTC. As protein: CASSPELRDGYGYTF.

Points on this clonotype: A much larger clone lies a single base off, so this may be a read error. This CDR3 fails to terminate in the conserved phenylalanine or tryptophan, so it likely reflects a read error. This chain uses TRBV3-1 with TRBJ1-2; D perhaps matches TRBD1 (6 bases). Germline values: CDR1 LGHDT, CDR2 YNNKEL (reference sequence). Trimming took off 8 bases at V and 1 base at J, with 14 bases between the two ends. The length of the CDR3 is 14 residues. CDR3 nucleotide sequence: TGTGCCAGCGGATTTGGGACAATTAACTATGGCTACACCCTC. Translated, it gives CASGFGTINYGYTL.

The genes are TRBV4-1 and TRBJ2-7; D may be TRBD1 (5 bases). Per germline, CDR1 MGHRA and CDR2 YSYEKL. V lost 0 bases, J lost 0 bases, and 9 bases lay in between. The CDR3 consists of 15 residues. The CDR3 here is CASSQDRQGSYEQYF. The CDR3, as DNA: TGCGCCAGCAGCCAAGATAGGCAGGGCTCCTACGAGCAGTACTTC.

This clonotype came up a few times. The V and J genes are TRBV6-1 and TRBJ1-4; possibly TRBD1 for D (6 bases). V was shortened by 4 bases and J by 6 bases, with 15 bases between the two germline ends. Germline V gene sequence: CDR1 MNHNS, CDR2 SASEGT. CDR3 size: 15 residues. The DNA for the CDR3 is TGTGCCAGCAGTGCCCGGGACAACTCATATGAAAAACTGTTTTTT. It yields the protein CASSARDNSYEKLFF.

The CDR3 DNA reads TGCGCCAGCAGCCAGCTAGCGGGGGGGCCGAGTGGGGCCAACGTCCTGACTTTC. It codes for CASSQLAGGPSGANVLTF. The V call is TRBV4-3, the J call TRBJ2-6, with 12 nucleotides matching TRBD2. The CDR3 has 18 residues. CDR1 is LGHNA and CDR2 is YSLEER in the germline V gene. V gave up 3 bases and J gave up 3 bases; unmatched junction bases: 6.

In this sample, this clonotype turned up many times. The chain has TRBV2 and TRBJ1-1, with unresolved D. The CDR3 sequence is 13 residues long. The germline V and J ends were trimmed by 8 bases and 0 bases, with 10 bases remaining between them. From germline, CDR1 is SNHLY and CDR2 FYNNEI. CDR3 loop: CASGSNMNTEAFF. The CDR3 nucleotides read TGTGCCAGCGGGTCGAACATGAACACTGAAGCTTTCTTT.

This clonotype has just a few counts. This sequence joins TRBV18 and TRBJ2-1; 9 bases are a match to TRBD2. Looked up from germline, CDR1 is KGHSH and CDR2 is LQKENI. CDR3 length: 18 residues. J gave up 0 bases and V 0 bases, and 6 bases lay outside the gene matches. CDR3 nucleotides: TGTGCCAGCTCACCACCGGTGCTAGCGGGAATCTCCTACAATGAGCAGTTCTTC. Translated, it gives CASSPPVLAGISYNEQFF.